The 26 T cell receptor beta chains given below trace back to one sample, sequenced in a study of T cell responses to AZD1222 COVID-19 vaccine. The data were produced by immunoSEQ multiplex PCR, yet TCRdb's version contains in-frame clones alone and is incomplete. The repertoire holds 110,000 to 150,000 clones, 80% to 90% seen once, with about 3% in the top ten. The material sequenced was peripheral blood, taken on day 0 of AZD1222 vaccination. The source is an adult in good health.

The chain has TRBV27 and TRBJ2-5; D remains ambiguous. Germline V gene data show CDR1 as MNHEY and CDR2 as SMNVEV (reference sequence). V shed 4 bases and J shed 0 bases, with 0 bases lying between them. This CDR3 region has 11 residues. CDR3 region: CASSYQETQYF. In DNA form, the CDR3 reads TGTGCCAGCAGTTACCAAGAGACCCAGTACTTC.

V usage is TRBV5-4 and J usage is TRBJ2-1; TRBD1 matches at 9 bases. V lost 4 bases, J lost 3 bases, and 8 bases stayed unmatched. The germline CDR1 and CDR2 sequences are SGHNT and YYREEE (reference sequence). There are 16 residues in the CDR3. CDR3 amino acids: CASSPQYRGHYNEQFF. CDR3 nucleotides: TGTGCCAGCAGCCCTCAGTACAGGGGGCACTACAATGAGCAGTTCTTC.

This chain connects TRBV7-3 to TRBJ1-5; 7 nucleotides match TRBD1. CDR1 and CDR2 from the germline V gene are SGHTA and FQGTGA. V was pared by 2 bases and J by 10 bases, with 5 bases of the junction left unmatched. The CDR3 totals 13 residues. The CDR3 here is CASSLDREGPQHF. The CDR3 DNA sequence: TGTGCCAGCAGCTTAGACAGGGAGGGTCCCCAGCATTTT.

The gene calls are TRBV7-6 and TRBJ2-7; TRBD2 agrees at 12 bases. The CDR3 runs to 15 residues. Germline assignment: CDR1 SGHVS and CDR2 FNYEAQ. With V trimmed by 1 base and J by 4 bases, 2 bases remained unmatched. CDR3 in DNA: TGTGCCAGCAGCTTAGAACTAGCGGGGGGATACGAGCAGTACTTC. It translates to CASSLELAGGYEQYF.

This chain links TRBV12-3 or TRBV12-4 with TRBJ2-1; perhaps D is TRBD1 or TRBD2 (5 bases each). V was pared by 6 bases and J by 4 bases, with 10 bases between. This CDR3 is built from 13 residues. CDR3 sequence reads: CASRDWTYNEQFF. CDR3 bases: TGTGCCAGCAGGGACTGGACATACAATGAGCAGTTCTTC.

The chain links TRBV5-4 to TRBJ2-2; TRBD2 matches at 7 bases. From germline, CDR1 is SGHNT and CDR2 YYREEE (reference sequence). The CDR3 sequence is 15 residues long. V was pared by 2 bases and J by 4 bases, with 5 bases of the junction left unmatched. This CDR3 reads CASSFLADRTGELFF. CDR3 bases: TGTGCCAGCAGCTTCCTAGCGGACCGCACCGGGGAGCTGTTTTTT.

Only a few counts were recorded for this clone. The chain has TRBV6-5 and TRBJ1-2, with 7 bases fitting TRBD1. Germline V CDR1 and CDR2: MNHEY, SVGAGI. The CDR3 length is 14 residues. The J segment lost 6 bases and the V segment lost 10 bases, leaving 14 bases of the junction unmatched. The CDR3 DNA reads as TGTGCCACCAAGCGAACAGGGGCTCGGGATGGCTACACCTTC. Residues: CATKRTGARDGYTF.

The chain uses TRBV11-2 and TRBJ1-1; a possible D gene is TRBD1 (5 bases). The CDR3 extends over 15 amino acids. CDR1 and CDR2 (germline): SGHAT, FQNNGV. The germline V and J ends were trimmed by 1 base and 0 bases, with 9 bases remaining between them. CDR3 protein: CASSLVRAMNTEAFF. The CDR3 coding sequence is TGTGCCAGCAGCTTAGTCAGGGCTATGAACACTGAAGCTTTCTTT. The full variable domain, in which reference TRBV11-2 and TRBJ1-1 provide the parts outside the CDR3, is EAGVAQSPRYKIIEKRQSVAFWCNPISGHATLYWYQQILGQGPKLLIQFQNNGVVDDSQLPKDRFSAERLKGVDSTLKIQPAKLEDSAVYLCASSLVRAMNTEAFFGQGTRLTVV.

The gene calls are TRBV29-1 and TRBJ2-7; D may be TRBD1 (7 bases). Trimming took 5 bases from V and 6 from J, leaving 11 bases between them. This CDR3 contains 11 residues. Germline values: CDR1 SQVTM, CDR2 ANQGSEA. The CDR3 DNA reads as TGCAGCGTTACCCAGGGGGGCGAGCAGTACTTC. Amino acids: CSVTQGGEQYF.

The chain joins TRBV2 to TRBJ2-3; a weak D match, TRBD2 (5 bases). From germline, CDR1 is SNHLY and CDR2 FYNNEI. This CDR3 has 13 amino acids. Trimming removed 10 bases from V and 5 bases from J, with 16 bases in between. This CDR3 reads CATSLQRRDTQYF. The CDR3 DNA is TGTGCCACCTCACTTCAGCGGCGAGATACGCAGTATTTT.

The chain links TRBV7-2 to TRBJ1-2, with 10 nucleotides matching TRBD1. The CDR3 covers 18 residues. The germline V gene encodes CDR1 SGHTA and CDR2 FQGNSA. The V and J ends lost 1 base and 5 bases, in that order; junction bases with no gene match: 13. This CDR3 reads CASSLVVRTGGSEYGYTF. Written as DNA, the CDR3 is TGTGCCAGCAGCTTAGTTGTTCGGACAGGGGGTTCTGAGTATGGCTACACCTTC.

The DNA of the CDR3 is TGTGCCAGCACCAGAACTAAGGGTAGCGGGGGAGATGAGCAGTACTTC. The encoded protein is CASTRTKGSGGDEQYF. This rearrangement joins TRBV21-1 to TRBJ2-7; the table's D call TRBD2 went unverified against the DNA. TRBV21-1 is described as a pseudogene. The CDR3 is 16 residues long.

Written as DNA, the CDR3 is TGCAGTGCTAGGCTTGGATCACCCCTCCACTTT. This codes for CSARLGSPLHF. The J gene is TRBJ1-6, the V gene TRBV20-1; D is unresolved. CDR3 length: 11 residues. In germline, CDR1 is DFQATT, CDR2 SNEGSKA (reference sequence). V lost 3 bases and J 10 bases, leaving 7 bases between the germline ends.

This chain links TRBV5-1 with TRBJ2-1, with D perhaps matching TRBD1 or TRBD2 (6 bases each). Germline CDR1 and CDR2: SGHRS and YFSETQ. This CDR3 region has 17 residues. Deletions cut 0 bases from V and 2 bases from J, with 15 bases between. The chain's CDR3 is CASSLAFRGRTYNEQFF. The CDR3 DNA is TGCGCCAGCAGCTTGGCCTTTAGGGGGAGGACCTACAATGAGCAGTTCTTC.

This chain uses TRBV29-1 with TRBJ1-2; perhaps TRBD1 as D (6 bases). Trimming took off 2 bases at V and 9 bases at J, with 13 bases between the two ends. The CDR3 is 12 residues long. CDR1 and CDR2 from the germline V gene are SQVTM and ANQGSEA. The CDR3 sequence is CSVEKGQRRYTF. The DNA of the CDR3 is TGCAGCGTTGAAAAGGGACAACGTCGCTACACCTTC. Variable domain in full (rest from reference TRBV29-1 and TRBJ1-2): SAVISQKPSRDICQRGTSLTIQCQVDSQVTMMFWYRQQPGQSLTLIATANQGSEATYESGFVIDKFPISRPNLTFSTLTVSNMSPEDSSIYLCSVEKGQRRYTFGSGTRLTVV.

The chain combines TRBV4-1 with TRBJ2-7; either TRBD1 or TRBD2 may fit D (6 bases each). The V and J ends lost 4 bases and 3 bases respectively, with 16 bases between them. CDR1 is MGHRA, CDR2 YSYEKL, per germline. The CDR3 is 15 amino acids. For the CDR3, the DNA is TGCGCCAGCAGCCGGGGAAGGGGGGCTGACTACGAGCAGTACTTC. Translated: CASSRGRGADYEQYF.

This clone was seen a single time. The CDR3 nucleotides read TGTGCCAGCAGCCCTCTAGCGGGAGGGTTGTTATACGAGCAGTACTTC. Encoded protein: CASSPLAGGLLYEQYF. The gene calls are TRBV3-1 (or the pseudogene TRBV3-2) and TRBJ2-7; 12 bases agree with TRBD2. CDR1 and CDR2 (germline): LGHDT, YNNKEL (reference sequence). The CDR3 is 16 residues long. V gave up 4 bases and J gave up 4 bases; unmatched junction bases: 8.

This rearrangement joins TRBV6-5 to TRBJ1-2; 11 bases are shared with TRBD1. J lost 7 bases, V lost 2 bases, and 6 bases had no gene match. The CDR3 is 15 amino acids. Germline values: CDR1 MNHEY, CDR2 SVGAGI. This CDR3 is CASSYGQGAEFGYTF. CDR3 DNA: TGTGCCAGCAGTTACGGACAGGGGGCCGAGTTTGGCTACACCTTC.

This chain connects TRBV7-9 to TRBJ2-7; D may be TRBD1 (5 bases). V lost 1 base to trimming and J lost 2 bases, with 15 bases between them. The CDR3 consists of 16 residues. Germline values: CDR1 SEHNR, CDR2 FQNEAQ (reference sequence). CDR3 sequence reads: CASSLVPTVATYEQYF. The DNA of the CDR3 is TGTGCCAGCAGCTTAGTACCGACAGTAGCCACCTACGAGCAGTACTTC.

The chain joins TRBV28 to TRBJ2-6; D ambiguous. V was pared by 3 bases and J by 2 bases, with 5 bases between. The germline gives CDR1 MDHEN, CDR2 SYDVKM. The CDR3 loop spans 14 amino acids. CDR3 protein: CASSFGTGANVLTF. CDR3 sequence (DNA): TGTGCCAGCAGTTTCGGAACTGGGGCCAACGTCCTGACTTTC.

This chain joins TRBV5-6 and TRBJ1-1, with 7 bases lining up with TRBD1. Germline V gene sequence: CDR1 SGHDT, CDR2 YYEEEE. The V gene end was trimmed by 3 bases and the J gene end by 0 bases; junction bases not matched to a gene: 5. The CDR3 loop spans 15 amino acids. Here the CDR3 DNA reads TGTGCCAGCAGCTACAGGGGTTCCATGAACACTGAAGCTTTCTTT. Amino acid sequence: CASSYRGSMNTEAFF.

V is TRBV6-5 and J is TRBJ2-7; no definite D call. CDR1 is MNHEY, CDR2 SVGAGI, per germline. The V end was cut by 6 bases, the J end by 6 bases, with 21 bases between. This CDR3 region has 15 residues. In DNA form, the CDR3 reads TGTGCCAGCAGCCTCGACCCCCTGGTGTCGTCCGAGCAGTACTTC. Its translation is CASSLDPLVSSEQYF.

This chain joins TRBV18 and TRBJ1-1; D is unresolved. This CDR3 is 12 amino acids long. The germline gives CDR1 KGHSH, CDR2 LQKENI. The V gene lost 3 bases and the J gene lost 5 bases, with 7 bases spanning the gap. The CDR3 coding sequence is TGTGCCAGCTCACCCTCCCGGACTGAAGCTTTCTTT. Translated: CASSPSRTEAFF.

This sequence joins TRBV18 and TRBJ2-1; D ambiguous. The germline V and J ends were trimmed by 2 bases and 3 bases, with 8 bases remaining between them. The germline V gene encodes CDR1 KGHSH and CDR2 LQKENI. This CDR3 spans 14 amino acids. CDR3 DNA sequence: TGTGCCAGCTCACCAGCCGCAATCTACAATGAGCAGTTCTTC. Its protein product is CASSPAAIYNEQFF.

The chain employs TRBV7-2 and TRBJ1-4; D ambiguous. The CDR3 has 11 amino acids. Trimming took 0 bases from V and 12 from J, leaving 5 bases between them. CDR1 SGHTA and CDR2 FQGNSA come from the germline V gene. The DNA of the CDR3 is TGTGCCAGCAGCTTAGCCTCCGAACTGTTTTTT. Amino acids: CASSLASELFF.

This chain joins TRBV4-3 and TRBJ2-1; 10 nucleotides line up with TRBD2. The V and J ends lost 1 base and 6 bases, in that order; junction bases with no gene match: 3. This CDR3 has 15 residues. Per germline, CDR1 LGHNA and CDR2 YSLEER. The CDR3 protein is CASSQGPSGSNEQFF. In nucleotides, the CDR3 is TGCGCCAGCAGCCAAGGACCTAGCGGGAGCAATGAGCAGTTCTTC.